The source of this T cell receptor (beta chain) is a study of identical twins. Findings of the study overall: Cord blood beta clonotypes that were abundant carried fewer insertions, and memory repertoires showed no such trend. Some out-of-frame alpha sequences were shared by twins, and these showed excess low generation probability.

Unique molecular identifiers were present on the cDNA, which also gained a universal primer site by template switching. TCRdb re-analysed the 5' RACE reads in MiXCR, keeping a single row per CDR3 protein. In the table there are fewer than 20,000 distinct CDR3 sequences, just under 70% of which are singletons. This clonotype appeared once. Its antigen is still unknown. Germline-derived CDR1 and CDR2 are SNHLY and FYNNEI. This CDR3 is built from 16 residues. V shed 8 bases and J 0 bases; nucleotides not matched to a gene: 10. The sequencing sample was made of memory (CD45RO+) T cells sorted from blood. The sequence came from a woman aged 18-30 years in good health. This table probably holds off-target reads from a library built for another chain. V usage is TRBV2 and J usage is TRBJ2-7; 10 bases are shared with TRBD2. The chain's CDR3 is CASGRGLARFSYEQYF. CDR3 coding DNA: TGTGCCAGCGGTAGGGGACTAGCGCGATTCTCCTACGAGCAGTACTTC. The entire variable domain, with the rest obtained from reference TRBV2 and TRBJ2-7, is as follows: EPEVTQTPSHQVTQMGQEVILRCVPISNHLYFYWYRQILGQKVEFLVSFYNNEISEKSEIFDDQFSVERPDGSNFTLKIRSTKLEDSAMYFCASGRGLARFSYEQYFGPGTRLTVT.